These 24 T cell receptor beta chains share one sample of origin, sequenced in a study of cytomegalovirus exposure and HLA in healthy donors. The primer mix had 60 Vbeta and 13 Jbeta primers. Generated by immunoSEQ multiplex PCR, the TCRdb table keeps only in-frame clones and is missing some. The repertoire consists of around 200,000 clones, with 81% occurring once and the leading ten covering about 3.8%. The material sequenced was PBMCs. These receptors all stem from a man aged 50-59 years in good health and CMV-seronegative.

The chain combines TRBV7-2 with TRBJ1-1, with a weak D call TRBD1 (5 bases). V dropped 5 bases and J dropped 8 bases, with 15 bases sitting between them. The CDR3 length is 13 residues. The germline gives CDR1 SGHTA, CDR2 FQGNSA. CDR3 nucleotides: TGTGCCAGCAGCACAAACAGAAGACAGGAAGCTTTCTTT. It codes for CASSTNRRQEAFF.

CDR3 sequence (DNA): TGTGCCAGCAGGTCCGCAGATACGCAGTATTTT. It codes for CASRSADTQYF. This rearrangement joins TRBV7-2 to TRBJ2-3; D gene uncertain. The CDR3 sequence is 11 residues long. Germline values: CDR1 SGHTA, CDR2 FQGNSA. V was trimmed by 6 bases and J by 4 bases, leaving 5 bases between them.

The rearrangement links TRBV6-1 to TRBJ2-5; 14 nucleotides align to TRBD2. V was pared by 10 bases and J by 5 bases, with 6 bases of the junction left unmatched. The CDR3 totals 14 residues. Per the germline V gene, CDR1 is MNHNS and CDR2 is SASEGT. DNA of the CDR3: TGTGCCACACGACTAGCGGGGGGGACCGAGACCCAGTACTTC. This translates into CATRLAGGTETQYF.

As DNA, the CDR3 is TGTGCCAGCAGCCAAGGGGGGACTAACGACTACGAGCAGTACTTC. The encoded protein is CASSQGGTNDYEQYF. The V gene is TRBV4-2, the J gene TRBJ2-7, with TRBD2 identical over 7 bases. J gave up 3 bases and V 1 base, and 6 bases lay outside the gene matches. Germline-derived CDR1 and CDR2 are LGHNA and YNFKEQ. The CDR3 spans 15 residues.

On this clone: The sample holds other DNA sequences that translate to the same CDR3. The J gene is TRBJ1-1, the V gene TRBV29-1; possible D gene TRBD1, 6 bases. Trimming took off 6 bases at V and 2 bases at J, with 13 bases between the two ends. The CDR3 covers 13 residues. Germline values: CDR1 SQVTM, CDR2 ANQGSEA. The CDR3 region is CSVLGQQNTEAFF. Written as DNA, the CDR3 is TGCAGCGTCCTCGGACAGCAAAACACTGAAGCTTTCTTT.

This clone was observed a handful of times. V and J are TRBV19 and TRBJ2-6; D call uncertain. Trimming shortened V by 3 bases and J by 4 bases, and 13 bases separated the two germline ends. This CDR3 spans 16 amino acids. In germline, CDR1 is LNHDA, CDR2 SQIVND (reference sequence). This CDR3 is CASSIPPVTGANVLTF. CDR3 coding DNA: TGTGCCAGTAGTATCCCACCGGTTACCGGGGCCAACGTCCTGACTTTC.

With respect to this clone: No conserved phenylalanine or tryptophan ends this CDR3, so it is likely a read error. This chain joins TRBV5-1 and TRBJ2-7; 7 bases line up with TRBD1. The germline gives CDR1 SGHRS, CDR2 YFSETQ. J lost 3 bases, V lost 6 bases, and 12 bases had no gene match. CDR3 size: 15 residues. CDR3 in amino acids: CASKQGGQSSYEQYL. In DNA, the CDR3 is TGCGCCAGCAAGCAAGGGGGACAGTCAAGCTACGAGCAGTACCTC.

A word on this clone: At one boundary the junction diverges from the germline segment, which might be a read error. This sequence joins TRBV7-6 and TRBJ2-1, with TRBD2 matching over 8 bases. The CDR3 runs to 16 residues. Germline CDR1 SGHVS, CDR2 FNYEAQ. The CDR3: CASSIDSGMVHNKQFF. CDR3 in DNA: TGTGCCAGCAGCATTGATAGCGGGATGGTCCACAATAAGCAGTTCTTC. The variable domain in full, with the rest retrieved from reference TRBV7-6 and TRBJ2-1, is GAGVSQSPRYKVTKRGQDVALRCDPISGHVSLYWYRQALGQGPEFLTYFNYEAQQDKSGLPNDRFSAERPEGSISTLTIQRTEQRDSAMYRCASSIDSGMVHNKQFFGPGTRLTVL.

V is TRBV10-2 and J is TRBJ2-7, with 8 bases lining up with TRBD2. From germline, CDR1 is WSHSY and CDR2 SAAADI. CDR3 size: 13 residues. Unmatched junction bases numbered 5, after V lost 6 bases and J lost 4 bases. As DNA, the CDR3 is TGCGCCAGCAGGGAGAGCGGGGGATACGAGCAGTACTTC. This encodes CASRESGGYEQYF.

V and J are TRBV29-1 and TRBJ1-5; no clear D gene. The germline V gene encodes CDR1 SQVTM and CDR2 ANQGSEA. The length of the CDR3 is 14 residues. V dropped 5 bases and J dropped 0 bases, with 11 bases sitting between them. CDR3 in amino acids: CSVHNGGSNQPQHF. In DNA form, the CDR3 reads TGCAGCGTTCATAACGGTGGTAGCAATCAGCCCCAGCATTTT.

Of note for this clone: Other DNA sequences within the sample encode an identical CDR3. The chain's CDR3 is CASSPGQNYGYTF. Here the CDR3 DNA reads TGCGCCAGCAGCCCTGGACAAAACTATGGCTACACCTTC. The chain recombines TRBV5-1 with TRBJ1-2, with D possibly TRBD1 on 5 matching bases. The germline gives CDR1 SGHRS, CDR2 YFSETQ. CDR3 size: 13 residues. The ends were cut back, 4 bases at V and 2 bases at J, with 9 bases in the middle.

This CDR3 is CASSFGQTYNEQFF. CDR3 nucleotide sequence: TGTGCCAGCAGCTTTGGACAGACCTACAATGAGCAGTTCTTC. V is TRBV7-2 and J is TRBJ2-1, with D possibly TRBD1 on 6 matching bases. The CDR3 has 14 residues. Trimming removed 3 bases from V and 2 bases from J, with 8 bases in between. Germline CDR1 and CDR2: SGHTA and FQGNSA.

This clone was observed once. The chain uses TRBV4-3 and TRBJ1-2, with a tentative D call TRBD1 (6 bases). The CDR3 has 15 amino acids. Trimming removed 0 bases from V and 11 bases from J, with 19 bases in between. Germline V lookup: CDR1 LGHNA, CDR2 YSLEER. The CDR3 sequence is CASSQDRGGAFRYTF. In nucleotides, the CDR3 is TGCGCCAGCAGCCAAGATAGAGGGGGAGCCTTTCGTTACACCTTC.

The chain couples TRBV5-1 to TRBJ2-2, with D possibly TRBD1 on 5 matching bases. The V and J ends lost 3 bases and 2 bases respectively, with 11 bases between them. The CDR3 sequence is 15 residues long. Germline values: CDR1 SGHRS, CDR2 YFSETQ. The CDR3 spells CASSSAGLNTGELFF. The CDR3 DNA is TGCGCCAGCAGCTCCGCAGGGCTTAACACCGGGGAGCTGTTTTTT.

This chain connects TRBV11-2 to TRBJ2-7, with D perhaps matching TRBD2 (6 bases). Germline values: CDR1 SGHAT, CDR2 FQNNGV. Trimming shortened V by 7 bases and J by 2 bases, and 18 bases separated the two germline ends. The CDR3 sequence is 15 residues long. CDR3 coding DNA: TGTGCCAGCACACCCCGGGATAGCGGTACCTACGAGCAGTACTTC. Its protein product is CASTPRDSGTYEQYF.

V and J are TRBV5-5 and TRBJ1-2; 7 nucleotides align to TRBD1. CDR1 is SGHKS, CDR2 YYEKEE, per germline (reference sequence). The junction had 11 bases not matched to a gene; V was cut back by 4 bases and J by 8 bases. This CDR3 is built from 14 residues. Here the CDR3 reads CASSQNEGARGYTF. The CDR3 DNA sequence: TGTGCCAGCAGCCAGAACGAGGGGGCGCGAGGCTACACCTTC.

The chain combines TRBV10-3 with TRBJ2-5, with 9 bases fitting TRBD1. Germline V CDR1 and CDR2: ENHRY, SYGVKD. The CDR3 sequence is 14 residues long. Trimming cost V 6 bases and J 4 bases; bases outside gene matches: 6. The CDR3 region is CAIRGDRAGETQYF. The DNA for the CDR3 is TGTGCCATCAGGGGGGACAGGGCGGGAGAGACCCAGTACTTC.

The chain combines TRBV4-3 with TRBJ1-1, with TRBD1 matching over 9 bases. This CDR3 region has 15 residues. Germline values: CDR1 LGHNA, CDR2 YSLEER. V gave up 5 bases and J gave up 4 bases; unmatched junction bases: 8. The CDR3 loop is CASSEKTGGITEAFF. CDR3 nucleotide sequence: TGCGCCAGCAGCGAAAAGACAGGGGGAATCACTGAAGCTTTCTTT.

V and J are TRBV18 and TRBJ1-5, with 7 bases that match TRBD1. The CDR3 spans 13 residues. V dropped 4 bases and J dropped 5; count of bases not matched to a gene: 2. Germline V lookup: CDR1 KGHSH, CDR2 LQKENI. CDR3 sequence: CASSRDSDQPQHF. The CDR3 nucleotides read TGTGCCAGCTCACGGGACAGTGATCAGCCCCAGCATTTT. The variable domain in full, with the rest retrieved from reference TRBV18 and TRBJ1-5, is NAGVMQNPRHLVRRRGQEARLRCSPMKGHSHVYWYRQLPEEGLKFMVYLQKENIIDESGMPKERFSAEFPKEGPSILRIQQVVRGDSAAYFCASSRDSDQPQHFGDGTRLSIL.

V is TRBV4-3 and J is TRBJ2-2; D is ambiguous. The CDR3 loop spans 15 amino acids. CDR1 is LGHNA and CDR2 is YSLEER in the germline V gene. The germline V and J ends were trimmed by 0 bases and 6 bases, with 11 bases remaining between them. The chain's CDR3 is CASSQDRAPSGELFF. The CDR3 nucleotides read TGCGCCAGCAGCCAAGATCGTGCGCCTTCCGGGGAGCTGTTTTTT.

This chain uses TRBV27 with TRBJ2-3, with TRBD2 identical over 14 bases. The germline V gene has CDR1 MNHEY and CDR2 SMNVEV (reference sequence). With 2 bases clipped from V and 0 bases from J, the junction kept 13 bases outside the gene matches. The CDR3 extends over 21 amino acids. The CDR3 coding sequence is TGTGCCAGCAGTTTAATCGGCGGGAGACTAGCGGGGGGGCTTAGCACAGATACGCAGTATTTT. This codes for CASSLIGGRLAGGLSTDTQYF.

The chain joins TRBV19 to TRBJ1-2; TRBD1 aligns across 7 bases. The CDR3 is 14 residues long. After removal of 3 bases from V and 3 bases from J, the junction contained 4 bases not matched to a gene. Germline CDR1 is LNHDA and CDR2 is SQIVND (reference sequence). The CDR3 coding sequence is TGTGCCAGTAGTATTCCCGGACAGGACTATGGCTACACCTTC. It specifies CASSIPGQDYGYTF. Full variable domain (outside the CDR3, taken from reference TRBV19 and TRBJ1-2): DGGITQSPKYLFRKEGQNVTLSCEQNLNHDAMYWYRQDPGQGLRLIYYSQIVNDFQKGDIAEGYSVSREKKESFPLTVTSAQKNPTAFYLCASSIPGQDYGYTFGSGTRLTVV.

Worth noting for this clone: Germline is not matched at one junction end, which may reflect a read error. This rearrangement joins TRBV4-2 to TRBJ1-6; D call uncertain. Germline V gene lookup returns CDR1 LGHNA and CDR2 YNFKEQ. This CDR3 region has 12 residues. The DNA of the CDR3 is TGTGCCAGCAGCCAAGTTGGAGAAGAAACTCAATTT. Residues: CASSQVGEETQF.

V and J are TRBV19 and TRBJ1-1, with 8 bases identical to TRBD1. The J segment lost 1 base and the V segment lost 6 bases, leaving 10 bases of the junction unmatched. CDR1 is LNHDA and CDR2 is SQIVND in the germline V gene (reference sequence). This CDR3 is built from 16 residues. CDR3 nucleotides: TGTGCCAGTAGCGCGATGCGGACAGGGCGGAACACTGAAGCTTTCTTT. Its protein is CASSAMRTGRNTEAFF.